The TCR beta chain described here comes from a study of naive and memory T cell subsets. CDR3 size: 12 residues. V lost 6 bases and J 5 bases, leaving 11 bases between the germline ends. Germline loops: CDR1 SNHLY, CDR2 FYNNEI. The beta constant-region primer was an equimolar mix of two oligonucleotides covering TRBC1 and TRBC2. Four rounds of PCR amplified the ligated cDNA using nested alpha and beta constant-region primers plus SP2. The cDNA 3' end received a ligated single-stranded oligonucleotide carrying the SP2 primer and a 12-nucleotide UMI. TCRdb fed the UMI-ligation and nested PCR reads into MiXCR, producing one record per CDR3 protein. The table records tens of thousands of distinct CDR3 sequences, 8% to 9.5% of them present only once. This clonotype was counted between two and nine times. The antigen is undetermined. General study findings and limits: From naive to CM, EM and EMRA, diversity decreased and Gini increased. The power law exponent of TCR abundance differed between naive and memory cells.

The V call is TRBV2, the J call TRBJ2-7; the D is unclear. The material sequenced was naive CD8+ T cells from blood. The origin of this receptor is a human donor in good health. The CDR3 region is CASRGYPDEQYF. For the CDR3, the DNA is TGTGCCAGCAGAGGCTACCCGGACGAGCAGTACTTC.